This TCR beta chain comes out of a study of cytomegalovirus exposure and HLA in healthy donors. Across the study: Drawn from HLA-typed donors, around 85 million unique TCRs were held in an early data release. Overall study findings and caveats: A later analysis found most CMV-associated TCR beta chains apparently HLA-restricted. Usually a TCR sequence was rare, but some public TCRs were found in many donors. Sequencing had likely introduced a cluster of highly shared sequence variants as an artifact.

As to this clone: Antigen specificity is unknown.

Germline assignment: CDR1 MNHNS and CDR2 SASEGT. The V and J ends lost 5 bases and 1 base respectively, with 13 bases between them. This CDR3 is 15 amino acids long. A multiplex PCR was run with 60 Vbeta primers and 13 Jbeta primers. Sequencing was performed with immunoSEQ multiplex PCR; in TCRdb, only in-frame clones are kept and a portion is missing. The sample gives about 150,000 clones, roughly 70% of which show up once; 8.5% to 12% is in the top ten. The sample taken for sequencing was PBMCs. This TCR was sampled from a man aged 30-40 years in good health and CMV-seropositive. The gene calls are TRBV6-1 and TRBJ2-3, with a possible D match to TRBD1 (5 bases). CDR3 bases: TGTGCCAGCAGTCGAAGGGAAGGGGGCACAGATACGCAGTATTTT. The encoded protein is CASSRREGGTDTQYF.